This T cell receptor (beta chain) was sequenced in a study of blood T cell repertoires in COVID-19. The CDR3 has 17 amino acids. The germline V and J ends were trimmed by 9 bases and 0 bases, with 21 bases remaining between them. CDR1 is SNHLY and CDR2 is FYNNEI in the germline V gene. Assay used: immunoSEQ multiplex PCR; TCRdb lists only in-frame clones, some missing. The sample lists about 64,000 clones; around three quarters were seen once. Sequences were obtained from peripheral blood. The chain combines TRBV2 with TRBJ1-3, with TRBD1 as a possible D gene (5 bases). This clonotype originated in a human donor in a cohort sampled during active COVID-19. The CDR3 region has the DNA TGTGCCAGGACCTCGGGCGGGGGGGTCTACTCTGGAAACACCATATATTTT. Residues: CARTSGGGVYSGNTIYF.